These 21 T cell receptor beta chains came from one sample sequenced in a study of shared clonotypes between healthy human individuals. The protocol was immunoSEQ multiplex PCR, while the TCRdb copy is restricted to in-frame clones and leaves out a portion. The sample includes about 1.1 million clones, around 78% seen only once; the top ten take approximately 0.52%. The source material was memory CD4+ T cells from PBMCs. Subset described: CD45RA-negative fraction. The receptors originated from a man aged 18 to 30 in good health. Some clones in this sample may be carry-over from other donors' samples.

About this clone: In the same sample, other DNA sequences code for this CDR3. The chain has TRBV7-3 and TRBJ2-2; D remains unclear. The V gene lost 4 bases and the J gene lost 3 bases, with 9 bases spanning the gap. The CDR3 has 14 residues. Germline V gene lookup returns CDR1 SGHTA and CDR2 FQGTGA. The CDR3 DNA sequence: TGTGCCAGCAGCTCGTCGGGCCACACCGGGGAGCTGTTTTTT. Its protein product is CASSSSGHTGELFF.

The chain carries TRBV7-9 and TRBJ2-3; 14 nucleotides align to TRBD2. The CDR3 consists of 18 residues. The germline gives CDR1 SEHNR, CDR2 FQNEAQ (reference sequence). V was pared by 3 bases and J by 0 bases, with 5 bases of the junction left unmatched. CDR3 region: CASSFGTSGSRSTDTQYF. The CDR3 nucleotides are TGTGCCAGCAGCTTCGGGACTAGCGGGAGTCGTAGCACAGATACGCAGTATTTT. The whole variable domain, filled in from reference TRBV7-9 and TRBJ2-3, reads DTGVSQNPRHKITKRGQNVTFRCDPISEHNRLYWYRQTLGQGPEFLTYFQNEAQLEKSRLLSDRFSAERPKGSFSTLEIQRTEQGDSAMYLCASSFGTSGSRSTDTQYFGPGTRLTVL.

This chain links TRBV29-1 with TRBJ2-2, with no clear D. The length of the CDR3 is 14 residues. Trimming stripped 5 bases from V and 0 bases from J, with 10 bases between. CDR1 is SQVTM and CDR2 is ANQGSEA in the germline V gene. The CDR3 DNA sequence: TGCAGCGTTCGGCCGTTCGCGAACACCGGGGAGCTGTTTTTT. Translating it yields CSVRPFANTGELFF.

The genes are TRBV11-3 and TRBJ2-3; 11 bases align to TRBD2. The length of the CDR3 is 19 residues. Germline values: CDR1 SGHNT, CDR2 YENEEA. The trim removed 2 bases at V and 4 bases at J, leaving 14 bases unmatched. The CDR3 coding sequence is TGTGCCAGCAGCTTAAAACCTCCTATAGCGGGAGGGGTGGCAGATACGCAGTATTTT. It codes for CASSLKPPIAGGVADTQYF.

V usage is TRBV18 and J usage is TRBJ2-3; tentatively, D is TRBD2 (5 bases). The CDR3 is 15 residues long. The V end was cut by 3 bases, the J end by 2 bases, with 12 bases between. From germline, CDR1 is KGHSH and CDR2 LQKENI. The DNA for the CDR3 is TGTGCCAGCTCACCCCCGCGGAGGACCACAGATACGCAGTATTTT. Translating it yields CASSPPRRTTDTQYF.

The chain carries TRBV2 and TRBJ1-1; 8 bases align to TRBD1. Trimming cost V 2 bases and J 14 bases; bases outside gene matches: 10. The CDR3 is made up of 13 amino acids. Germline V CDR1 and CDR2: SNHLY, FYNNEI. The CDR3 reads CASSEQGTGRNFF. As DNA, the CDR3 is TGTGCCAGCAGTGAACAGGGGACAGGCAGAAACTTCTTT.

V usage is TRBV2 and J usage is TRBJ2-2; D perhaps matches TRBD2 (6 bases). Germline-derived CDR1 and CDR2 are SNHLY and FYNNEI. Trimming removed 6 bases from V and 5 bases from J, with 13 bases in between. The CDR3 length is 14 residues. The CDR3 spells CASSRDFQTGELFF. The CDR3 DNA reads as TGTGCCAGCAGCCGGGACTTCCAAACCGGGGAGCTGTTTTTT. Looking up the rest from reference TRBV2 and TRBJ2-2 gives the full variable domain: EPEVTQTPSHQVTQMGQEVILRCVPISNHLYFYWYRQILGQKVEFLVSFYNNEISEKSEIFDDQFSVERPDGSNFTLKIRSTKLEDSAMYFCASSRDFQTGELFFGEGSRLTVL.

The V and J genes are TRBV19 and TRBJ2-2; a weak D match, TRBD2 (5 bases). Germline-derived CDR1 and CDR2 are LNHDA and SQIVND (reference sequence). Trimming took 3 bases from V and 6 from J, leaving 17 bases between them. The CDR3 runs 16 residues. The CDR3 bases are TGTGCCAGTAGTATGGCCGGGGTATTCGACCCCGGGGAGCTGTTTTTT. Protein: CASSMAGVFDPGELFF. The entire variable domain, with the rest obtained from reference TRBV19 and TRBJ2-2, is as follows: DGGITQSPKYLFRKEGQNVTLSCEQNLNHDAMYWYRQDPGQGLRLIYYSQIVNDFQKGDIAEGYSVSREKKESFPLTVTSAQKNPTAFYLCASSMAGVFDPGELFFGEGSRLTVL.

The chain links TRBV6-5 to TRBJ2-3; D may be TRBD2 (6 bases). The CDR3 runs to 15 residues. Trimming cost V 1 base and J 2 bases, with 10 bases left between them. The V gene's germline CDR1 is MNHEY and CDR2 SVGAGI. The CDR3 DNA sequence: TGTGCCAGCAGTTACTTGGCGGGAACCACAGATACGCAGTATTTT. The encoded protein is CASSYLAGTTDTQYF.

The gene calls are TRBV15 and TRBJ1-3; 8 bases map to TRBD1. The CDR3 has 16 amino acids. V lost 3 bases, J lost 4 bases, and 8 bases stayed unmatched. Germline V gene sequence: CDR1 LNHNV, CDR2 YYDKDF (reference sequence). The CDR3 region has the DNA TGTGCCACCAGCAGGCCAGGGGGCTCGAGAGGAAACACCATATATTTT. Translating gives CATSRPGGSRGNTIYF. The full variable domain, its missing parts supplied by reference TRBV15 and TRBJ1-3, is DAMVIQNPRYQVTQFGKPVTLSCSQTLNHNVMYWYQQKSSQAPKLLFHYYDKDFNNEADTPDNFQSRRPNTSFCFLDIRSPGLGDTAMYLCATSRPGGSRGNTIYFGEGSWLTVV.

The chain couples TRBV12-5 to TRBJ2-6; D not certain. The CDR3 covers 13 residues. The germline V and J ends were trimmed by 3 bases and 2 bases, with 2 bases remaining between them. The germline CDR1 and CDR2 sequences are LGHNT and FRNRAP. CDR3 nucleotides: TGTGCTAGTGGTTTACCTGGGGCCAACGTCCTGACTTTC. Translated, it gives CASGLPGANVLTF.

J is TRBJ1-2 and V is TRBV12-5; D is unclear. In germline, CDR1 is LGHNT, CDR2 FRNRAP. Between the trimmed V and J ends, which lost 5 bases and 7 bases, there was a span of 14 bases. The CDR3 is 13 amino acids. The CDR3 sequence is CASGPILGSGYTF. Here the CDR3 DNA reads TGTGCTAGTGGTCCCATTTTGGGGTCTGGCTACACCTTC.

The chain employs TRBV6-5 and TRBJ2-5, with 9 bases fitting TRBD1. CDR1 and CDR2 from the germline V gene are MNHEY and SVGAGI. The CDR3 totals 15 residues. With 6 bases clipped from V and 2 bases from J, the junction kept 7 bases outside the gene matches. CDR3 protein: CASRPLGTGQETQYF. CDR3 coding DNA: TGTGCCAGCAGACCCCTCGGGACAGGGCAAGAGACCCAGTACTTC.

The chain employs TRBV27 and TRBJ1-4; the D is unclear. Trimming removed 4 bases at V and 10 bases at J, with 7 bases between. The CDR3 is 11 amino acids. The germline V gene has CDR1 MNHEY and CDR2 SMNVEV (reference sequence). The CDR3 sequence is CASSSRGKLFF. In DNA, the CDR3 is TGTGCCAGCAGTTCCCGAGGAAAACTGTTTTTT.

The CDR3 spells CASSPGQGEQYF. Written as DNA, the CDR3 is TGTGCCAGCAGTCCGGGACAAGGCGAGCAGTACTTC. The V gene is TRBV6-6, the J gene TRBJ2-7; TRBD1 is a possible D gene (6 bases). The CDR3 is 12 residues long. The V gene's germline CDR1 is MNHNY and CDR2 SVGAGI (reference sequence). Trimming took off 5 bases at V and 6 bases at J, with 11 bases between the two ends.

The rearrangement links TRBV19 to TRBJ1-4; the match to TRBD1 covers 7 bases. The germline gives CDR1 LNHDA, CDR2 SQIVND (reference sequence). Trimming removed 8 bases from V and 0 bases from J; junction bases left unmatched: 6. The CDR3 spans 15 residues. CDR3 sequence (DNA): TGTGCCAGTCGCCCAGGGGGTGCAACTAATGAAAAACTGTTTTTT. Translating it yields CASRPGGATNEKLFF.

The genes are TRBV4-1 and TRBJ2-3, with 8 positions matching TRBD2. V was pared by 6 bases and J by 1 base, with 12 bases of the junction left unmatched. From germline, CDR1 is MGHRA and CDR2 YSYEKL. The CDR3 consists of 17 residues. CDR3 in amino acids: CASRRTGGVAGTDTQYF. Here the CDR3 DNA reads TGCGCCAGCAGACGGACCGGGGGGGTAGCCGGCACAGATACGCAGTATTTT.

J is TRBJ2-3 and V is TRBV4-3; 12 nucleotides agree with TRBD2. V shed 3 bases and J 0 bases; nucleotides not matched to a gene: 10. This CDR3 is 19 amino acids long. The germline gives CDR1 LGHNA, CDR2 YSLEER. In DNA, the CDR3 is TGCGCCAGCAGCCAGGGGGCTAGCGGGAGGGGACTTAGCACAGATACGCAGTATTTT. This translates into CASSQGASGRGLSTDTQYF.

The chain links TRBV13 to TRBJ2-1; D remains unclear. The germline gives CDR1 PRHDT, CDR2 FYEKMQ (reference sequence). Deletions cut 6 bases from V and 0 bases from J, with 15 bases between. The CDR3 totals 16 residues. The CDR3 is CASRTLTSSSYNEQFF. The CDR3 bases are TGTGCCAGCAGGACTCTCACATCGAGCTCCTACAATGAGCAGTTCTTC.

Worth noting for this clone: Other nucleotide sequences from this sample produce the same CDR3. The chain carries TRBV7-2 and TRBJ2-3; D gene uncertain. The germline V and J ends were trimmed by 4 bases and 6 bases, with 8 bases remaining between them. This CDR3 is 12 amino acids long. Germline assignment: CDR1 SGHTA and CDR2 FQGNSA. The CDR3 DNA reads as TGTGCCAGCAGCTCCAATCGTGATACGCAGTATTTT. This sequence encodes CASSSNRDTQYF.

The rearrangement uses TRBV5-1 and TRBJ2-5; D gene uncertain. The end of the DNA is better explained by TRBJ2-7, so the J call may be wrong. Germline V CDR1 and CDR2: SGHRS, YFSETQ. The length of the CDR3 is 13 residues. The CDR3 spells CASSLAGPYEQYF. The CDR3 DNA sequence: TGCGCCAGCAGCTTGGCGGGCCCCTACGAGCAGTACTTC.